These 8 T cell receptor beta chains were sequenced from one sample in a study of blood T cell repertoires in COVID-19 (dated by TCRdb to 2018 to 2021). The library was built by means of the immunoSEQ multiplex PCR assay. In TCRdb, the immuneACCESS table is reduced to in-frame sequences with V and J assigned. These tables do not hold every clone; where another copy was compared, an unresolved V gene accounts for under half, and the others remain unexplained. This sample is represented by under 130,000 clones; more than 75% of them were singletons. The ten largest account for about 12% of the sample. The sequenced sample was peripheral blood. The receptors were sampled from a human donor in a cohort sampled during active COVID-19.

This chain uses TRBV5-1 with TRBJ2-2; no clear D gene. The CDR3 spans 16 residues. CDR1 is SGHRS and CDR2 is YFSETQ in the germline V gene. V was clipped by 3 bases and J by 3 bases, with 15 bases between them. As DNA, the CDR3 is TGCGCCAGCAGCTCCTCTAGGAGTTCGTACACCGGGGAGCTGTTTTTT. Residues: CASSSSRSSYTGELFF.

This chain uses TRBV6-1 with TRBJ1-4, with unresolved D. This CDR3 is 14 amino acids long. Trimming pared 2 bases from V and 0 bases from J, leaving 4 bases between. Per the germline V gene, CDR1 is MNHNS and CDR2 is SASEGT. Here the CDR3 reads CASSEQSTNEKLFF. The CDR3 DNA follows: TGTGCCAGCAGTGAACAGTCAACTAATGAAAAACTGTTTTTT.

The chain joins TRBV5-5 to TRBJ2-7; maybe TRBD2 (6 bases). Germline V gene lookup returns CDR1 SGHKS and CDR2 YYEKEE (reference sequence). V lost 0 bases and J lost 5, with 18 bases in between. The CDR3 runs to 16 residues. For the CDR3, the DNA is TGTGCCAGCAGCTTGGGTAGTAGCGGTAGGGTCCACGAGCAGTACTTC. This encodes CASSLGSSGRVHEQYF.

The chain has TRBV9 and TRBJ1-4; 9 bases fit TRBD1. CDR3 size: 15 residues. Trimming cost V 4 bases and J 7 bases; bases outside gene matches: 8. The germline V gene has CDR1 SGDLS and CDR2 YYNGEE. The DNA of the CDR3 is TGTGCCAGCAGCCCCCGGGACAGGGCGCCTGAAAAACTGTTTTTT. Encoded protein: CASSPRDRAPEKLFF.

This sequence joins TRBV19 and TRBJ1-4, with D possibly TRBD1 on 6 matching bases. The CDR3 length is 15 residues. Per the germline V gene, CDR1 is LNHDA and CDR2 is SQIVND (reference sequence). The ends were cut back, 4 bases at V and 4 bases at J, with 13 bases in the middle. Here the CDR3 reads CASSNRQAFNEKLFF. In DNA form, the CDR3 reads TGTGCCAGTAGTAACCGACAGGCTTTTAATGAAAAACTGTTTTTT. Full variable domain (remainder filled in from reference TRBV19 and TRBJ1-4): DGGITQSPKYLFRKEGQNVTLSCEQNLNHDAMYWYRQDPGQGLRLIYYSQIVNDFQKGDIAEGYSVSREKKESFPLTVTSAQKNPTAFYLCASSNRQAFNEKLFFGSGTQLSVL.

The CDR3, as DNA: TGTGCCTGGGACCTCGAGCTTAATTCACCCCTCCACTTT. It specifies CAWDLELNSPLHF. The J gene is TRBJ1-6, the V gene TRBV30; D is uncertain. The CDR3 is 13 amino acids. The ends were cut back, 5 bases at V and 6 bases at J, with 11 bases in the middle. Germline CDR1 GTSNPN, CDR2 SVGIG (reference sequence).

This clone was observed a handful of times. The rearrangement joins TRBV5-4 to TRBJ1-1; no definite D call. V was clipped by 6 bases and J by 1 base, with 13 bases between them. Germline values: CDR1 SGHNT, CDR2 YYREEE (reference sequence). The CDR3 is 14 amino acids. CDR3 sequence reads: CASKSGKENTEAFF. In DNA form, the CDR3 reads TGTGCCAGCAAATCGGGTAAGGAGAACACTGAAGCTTTCTTT.

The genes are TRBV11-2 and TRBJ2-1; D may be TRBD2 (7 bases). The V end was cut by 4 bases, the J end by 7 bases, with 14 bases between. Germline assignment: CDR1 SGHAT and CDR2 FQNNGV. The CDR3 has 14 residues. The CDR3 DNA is TGTGCCAGCAGCTCGATTAGGGGGGGGAATGAGCAGTTCTTC. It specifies CASSSIRGGNEQFF. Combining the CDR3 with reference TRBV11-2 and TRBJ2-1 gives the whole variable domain EAGVAQSPRYKIIEKRQSVAFWCNPISGHATLYWYQQILGQGPKLLIQFQNNGVVDDSQLPKDRFSAERLKGVDSTLKIQPAKLEDSAVYLCASSSIRGGNEQFFGPGTRLTVL.